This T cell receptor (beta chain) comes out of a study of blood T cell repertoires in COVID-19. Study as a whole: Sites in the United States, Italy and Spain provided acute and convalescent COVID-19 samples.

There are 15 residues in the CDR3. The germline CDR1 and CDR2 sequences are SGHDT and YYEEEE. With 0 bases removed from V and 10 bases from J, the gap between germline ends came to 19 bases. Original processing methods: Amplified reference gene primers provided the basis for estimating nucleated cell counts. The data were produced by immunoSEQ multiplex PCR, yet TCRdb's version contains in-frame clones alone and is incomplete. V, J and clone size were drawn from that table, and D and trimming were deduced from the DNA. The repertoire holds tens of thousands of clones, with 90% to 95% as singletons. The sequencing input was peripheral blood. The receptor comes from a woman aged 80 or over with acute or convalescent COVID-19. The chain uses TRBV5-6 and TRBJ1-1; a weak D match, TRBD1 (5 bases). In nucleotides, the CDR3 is TGTGCCAGCAGCTTGGCATGGAAAGGGGATAATCTAGCTTTCTTT. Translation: CASSLAWKGDNLAFF.